The T cell receptor (beta chain) under discussion was sequenced for a study of cytomegalovirus exposure and HLA in healthy donors. With regard to this clone: Its antigen is unidentified.

Germline V CDR1 and CDR2: SGHNT, YYREEE (reference sequence). CDR3 size: 15 residues. V lost 0 bases and J lost 3, with 10 bases in between. Study-level points and caveats: 150 or so TCR beta chains were listed as cytomegalovirus-associated.

Both 60 Vbeta primers and 13 Jbeta primers went into the PCR. Data came from immunoSEQ multiplex PCR; TCRdb stores just in-frame clones and leaves some out. Among more than 110,000 clones listed, roughly four fifths were seen once. The rearrangement links TRBV5-4 to TRBJ2-1; D is unresolved. The sequence was collected from a woman aged 50 to 65 in good health and CMV-seronegative. The sequenced material came from PBMCs. The CDR3 spells CASSLERSLYNEQFF. CDR3 DNA sequence: TGTGCCAGCAGCTTGGAAAGGAGTCTCTACAATGAGCAGTTCTTC.